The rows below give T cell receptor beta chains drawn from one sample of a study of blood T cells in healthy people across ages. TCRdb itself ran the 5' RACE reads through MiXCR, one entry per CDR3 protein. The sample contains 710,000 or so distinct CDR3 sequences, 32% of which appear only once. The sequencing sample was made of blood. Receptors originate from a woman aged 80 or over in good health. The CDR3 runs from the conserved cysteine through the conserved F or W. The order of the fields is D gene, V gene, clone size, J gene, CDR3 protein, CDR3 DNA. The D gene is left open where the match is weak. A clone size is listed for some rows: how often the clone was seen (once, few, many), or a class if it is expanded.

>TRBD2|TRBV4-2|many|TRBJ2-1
CASSQDLLGGSSYNEQFF
TGTGCCAGCAGCCAAGATCTTTTGGGGGGGAGCTCCTACAATGAGCAGTTCTTC
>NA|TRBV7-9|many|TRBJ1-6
CASSLGRLSPLHF
TGTGCCAGCAGCTTGGGCAGACTCAGCCCCCTCCACTTT
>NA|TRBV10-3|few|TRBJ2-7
CAISEGGMAGDFYEQYF
TGTGCCATCAGCGAGGGGGGGATGGCGGGGGATTTCTACGAGCAGTACTTC
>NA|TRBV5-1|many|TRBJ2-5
CASSSAGTQETQYF
TGCGCCAGCAGCTCTGCCGGAACCCAAGAGACCCAGTACTTC
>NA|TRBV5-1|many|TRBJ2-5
CASSPFGQAQETQYF
TGCGCCAGCAGCCCCTTTGGACAAGCCCAAGAGACCCAGTACTTC
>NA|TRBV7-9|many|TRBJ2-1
CASSLAGTPKGEQFF
TGTGCCAGCAGCTTAGCCGGGACACCAAAGGGTGAGCAGTTCTTC
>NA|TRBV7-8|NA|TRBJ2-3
CAGSLGKGHTDTQYF
TGTGCCGGCAGCTTAGGGAAGGGACATACAGATACGCAGTATTTT
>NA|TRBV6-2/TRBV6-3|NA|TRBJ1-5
CASSYSPGKPQHF
TGTGCCAGCAGTTACTCCCCAGGGAAGCCCCAGCATTTT
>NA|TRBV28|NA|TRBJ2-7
CASSLGARLYVQYF
TGTGCCAGCAGTTTAGGTGCGAGACTCTACGTGCAGTACTTC
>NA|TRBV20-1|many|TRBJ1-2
CSASQGSQGYTF
TGCAGTGCTTCGCAGGGGTCTCAGGGCTACACCTTC
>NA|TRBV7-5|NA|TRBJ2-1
CISVPEASWGQGAKNEQFF
NA
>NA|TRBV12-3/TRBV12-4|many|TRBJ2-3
CASIPGTSDTQYF
TGTGCCAGCATCCCTGGGACTTCAGATACGCAGTATTTT
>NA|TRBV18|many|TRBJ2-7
CASSPPGQRTYEQYF
TGTGCCAGCTCACCACCTGGGCAGCGAACTTACGAGCAGTACTTC
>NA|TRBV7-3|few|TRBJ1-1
CASSLIRNSEAFF
TGTGCCAGCAGCTTAATAAGAAATAGTGAAGCTTTCTTT
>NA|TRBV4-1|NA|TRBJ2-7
CASSQAVPYEQYF
TGCGCCAGCAGCCAAGCGGTGCCGTACGAGCAGTACTTC
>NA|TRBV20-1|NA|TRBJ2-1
CSAREPRHNEQFF
TGCAGTGCTAGAGAACCACGCCACAATGAGCAGTTCTTC
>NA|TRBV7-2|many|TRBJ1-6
CASSLFRDANSPLHF
TGTGCCAGCAGCTTGTTCCGGGACGCCAATTCACCCCTCCACTTT
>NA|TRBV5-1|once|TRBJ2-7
CASSFSNVGPYYEQYF
TGCGCCAGCAGCTTTTCGAATGTCGGGCCTTACTACGAGCAGTACTTC
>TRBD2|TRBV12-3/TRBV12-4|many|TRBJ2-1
CASSLPAGNEQFF
TGTGCCAGCAGCCTGCCAGCGGGGAATGAGCAGTTCTTC
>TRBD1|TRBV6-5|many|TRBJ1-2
CASSWTGGNYGYTF
TGTGCCAGCAGTTGGACAGGGGGTAACTATGGCTACACCTTC
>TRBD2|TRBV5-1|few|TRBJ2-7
CASGPIAGDYNEQYF
TGCGCCAGCGGACCGATAGCGGGGGACTACAATGAGCAGTACTTC
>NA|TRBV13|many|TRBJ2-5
CASSSQDRLQETQYF
TGTGCCAGCAGCTCCCAGGACAGACTCCAAGAGACCCAGTACTTC
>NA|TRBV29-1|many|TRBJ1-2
CSVEDLEIFPGYTF
TGCAGCGTTGAAGATCTCGAGATCTTTCCTGGCTACACCTTC
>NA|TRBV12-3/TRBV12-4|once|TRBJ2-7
CASSFGPNYEQYF
TGTGCCAGCAGTTTCGGGCCGAATTACGAGCAGTACTTC
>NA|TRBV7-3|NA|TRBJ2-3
CASSQGLPGTDTQYF
TGTGCCAGCAGCCAGGGGTTGCCAGGCACAGATACGCAGTATTTT
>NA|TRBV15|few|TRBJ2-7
CATSRGREYEQYF
TGTGCCACCAGCAGGGGTAGGGAGTACGAGCAGTACTTC
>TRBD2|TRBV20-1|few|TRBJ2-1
CSADPGLVPGDEQFF
TGCAGTGCTGATCCGGGACTAGTCCCTGGCGATGAGCAGTTCTTC
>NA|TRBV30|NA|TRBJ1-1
CAWRQGSNTEAFF
TGTGCCTGGAGACAGGGAAGTAACACTGAAGCTTTCTTT
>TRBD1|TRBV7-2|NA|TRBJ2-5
CASSLMGQGASETQYF
TGTGCCAGCAGCTTAATGGGACAGGGGGCCTCGGAGACCCAGTACTTC
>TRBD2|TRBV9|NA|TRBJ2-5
CASSASGRAWETQYF
TGTGCCAGCAGCGCTAGCGGGAGGGCCTGGGAGACCCAGTACTTC
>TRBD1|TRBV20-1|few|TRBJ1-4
CSGRQGAINEKLFF
TGCAGTGGGCGACAGGGGGCTATCAATGAAAAACTGTTTTTT
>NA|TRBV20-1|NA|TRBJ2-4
CSAGEPSAGIQYF
TGCAGTGCTGGAGAGCCTAGTGCCGGCATTCAGTACTTC
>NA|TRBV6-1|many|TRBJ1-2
CASRGKAYGYTF
TGTGCCAGTCGCGGAAAAGCCTATGGCTACACCTTC
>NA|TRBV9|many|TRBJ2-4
CASSVHDKNIQYF
TGTGCCAGCAGCGTACACGACAAAAACATTCAGTACTTC
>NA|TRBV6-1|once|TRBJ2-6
CASSEAGQTSSGANVLTF
TGTGCCAGCAGTGAAGCGGGACAGACTAGCTCTGGGGCCAACGTCCTGACTTTC
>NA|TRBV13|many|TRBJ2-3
CASSSRLGSAASDTDTQYF
TGTGCCAGCAGCTCCCGCTTGGGATCGGCGGCCTCTGACACAGATACGCAGTATTTT
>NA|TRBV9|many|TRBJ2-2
CASSVISGLNTGELFF
TGTGCCAGCAGCGTAATTAGCGGCTTGAACACCGGGGAGCTGTTTTTT
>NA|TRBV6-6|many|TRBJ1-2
CASSPRALPNYGYTF
TGTGCCAGCAGTCCCCGGGCCCTACCAAACTATGGCTACACCTTC
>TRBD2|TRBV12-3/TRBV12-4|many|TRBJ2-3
CASSLSSSGEKQYF
TGTGCCAGCAGTTTATCCTCTAGCGGGGAAAAGCAGTATTTT
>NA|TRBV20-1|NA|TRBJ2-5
CSARVSRSPNEVETQYF
TGCAGTGCTAGAGTATCCAGGTCACCCAACGAGGTGGAGACCCAGTACTTC
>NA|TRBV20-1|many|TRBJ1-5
CSAFTGLGQPQHF
TGCAGTGCCTTTACAGGGTTAGGGCAGCCCCAGCATTTT
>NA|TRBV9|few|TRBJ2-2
CASSEGAGELFF
TGTGCCAGCAGCGAGGGGGCCGGGGAGCTGTTTTTT
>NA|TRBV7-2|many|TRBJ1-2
CASSLEGGGYTF
TGTGCCAGCTCACTGGAAGGGGGTGGCTACACCTTC
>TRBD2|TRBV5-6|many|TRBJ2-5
CASSLRGGYQETQYF
TGTGCCAGCAGCTTACGGGGGGGGTACCAAGAGACCCAGTACTTC